This T cell receptor (beta chain) originates from a study of cytomegalovirus exposure and HLA in healthy donors. Study-level results: A previous analysis found most TCR beta V segments productive roughly 90% or roughly 30% of the time.

Comments on this clone: Its matching antigen is unknown.

A multiplex PCR was run with 60 Vbeta primers and 13 Jbeta primers. Produced via immunoSEQ multiplex PCR; TCRdb's table is partial and in-frame only. The sample includes more than 100,000 clones, less than 80% of them seen just once. This TCR was sampled from a man aged 50 to 60 in good health and CMV-seropositive. Sequenced material: PBMCs.

CDR3 sequence: CASSLLQGDYGYTF. DNA of the CDR3: TGCGCCAGCAGCTTGTTACAGGGGGACTATGGCTACACCTTC. The chain combines TRBV5-1 with TRBJ1-2; 8 bases fit TRBD1. The CDR3 consists of 14 residues. Per germline, CDR1 SGHRS and CDR2 YFSETQ. V was pared by 1 base and J by 3 bases, with 2 bases of the junction left unmatched.